One sample yielded the 6 T cell receptor beta chains listed below, sequenced in a study of shared clonotypes between healthy human individuals. Data came from immunoSEQ multiplex PCR; TCRdb stores just in-frame clones and leaves some out. The table has around 2,100,000 clones, about 95% seen once. In the naive CD8 group, cells lacked CD45RO and were positively selected for CCR7, so terminally differentiated effector memory CD45RA+ cells were left out. Source material: naive CD8+ T cells sorted from blood. The receptors shown here come from a man aged 18 to 30 in good health.

The gene calls are TRBV6-6 and TRBJ2-7, with 7 positions matching TRBD2. The CDR3 length is 15 residues. The germline V gene has CDR1 MNHNY and CDR2 SVGAGI (reference sequence). The V gene end was trimmed by 2 bases and the J gene end by 5 bases; junction bases not matched to a gene: 9. CDR3: CASSYERREIDEQYF. The CDR3 nucleotides read TGTGCCAGCAGTTACGAAAGGCGGGAGATCGACGAGCAGTACTTC.

The chain links TRBV29-1 to TRBJ2-7; TRBD2 aligns across 13 bases. This CDR3 is 14 amino acids long. The V gene end was trimmed by 3 bases and the J gene end by 3 bases; junction bases not matched to a gene: 2. The germline V gene encodes CDR1 SQVTM and CDR2 ANQGSEA. The CDR3 bases are TGCAGCGTTGACGGACTAGCGGGAGTCTACGAGCAGTACTTC. Its translation is CSVDGLAGVYEQYF.

The gene calls are TRBV2 and TRBJ2-1; 8 nucleotides line up with TRBD2. Unmatched junction bases numbered 9, after V lost 6 bases and J lost 5 bases. This CDR3 is 15 amino acids long. Germline V gives CDR1 SNHLY, CDR2 FYNNEI. The CDR3 protein is CASSLLRRGDNEQFF. The CDR3 DNA is TGTGCCAGCAGCCTTCTGAGGCGGGGGGACAATGAGCAGTTCTTC.

V and J are TRBV9 and TRBJ2-7; possible D gene TRBD2, 5 bases. This CDR3 region has 13 residues. V was trimmed by 2 bases and J by 3 bases, leaving 9 bases between them. Germline lookup yields CDR1 SGDLS and CDR2 YYNGEE. The CDR3, as DNA: TGTGCCAGCAGCGTTACTAGTAGCTACGAGCAGTACTTC. Translation gives CASSVTSSYEQYF. Full variable domain (outside the CDR3, taken from reference TRBV9 and TRBJ2-7): DSGVTQTPKHLITATGQRVTLRCSPRSGDLSVYWYQQSLDQGLQFLIQYYNGEERAKGNILERFSAQQFPDLHSELNLSSLELGDSALYFCASSVTSSYEQYFGPGTRLTVT.

The rearrangement uses TRBV7-6 and TRBJ2-5; maybe TRBD2 (6 bases). CDR3 length: 15 amino acids. Germline CDR1 reads SGHVS; CDR2 reads FNYEAQ. Trimming took 4 bases from V and 1 from J, leaving 13 bases between them. CDR3 in DNA: TGTGCCAGCAGCTCCCTGGGAGGATCCCAAGAGACCCAGTACTTC. Its protein product is CASSSLGGSQETQYF.

The V gene is TRBV9, the J gene TRBJ2-3; 9 bases match TRBD2. The CDR3 length is 19 residues. V was pared by 1 base and J by 3 bases, with 15 bases of the junction left unmatched. The germline V gene has CDR1 SGDLS and CDR2 YYNGEE. The DNA for the CDR3 is TGTGCCAGCAGCGTATCAGTTAGCGGGGGTGTAACAAGTACAGATACGCAGTATTTT. This gives the protein CASSVSVSGGVTSTDTQYF. The full variable domain, with the rest looked up from reference TRBV9 and TRBJ2-3, is DSGVTQTPKHLITATGQRVTLRCSPRSGDLSVYWYQQSLDQGLQFLIQYYNGEERAKGNILERFSAQQFPDLHSELNLSSLELGDSALYFCASSVSVSGGVTSTDTQYFGPGTRLTVL.